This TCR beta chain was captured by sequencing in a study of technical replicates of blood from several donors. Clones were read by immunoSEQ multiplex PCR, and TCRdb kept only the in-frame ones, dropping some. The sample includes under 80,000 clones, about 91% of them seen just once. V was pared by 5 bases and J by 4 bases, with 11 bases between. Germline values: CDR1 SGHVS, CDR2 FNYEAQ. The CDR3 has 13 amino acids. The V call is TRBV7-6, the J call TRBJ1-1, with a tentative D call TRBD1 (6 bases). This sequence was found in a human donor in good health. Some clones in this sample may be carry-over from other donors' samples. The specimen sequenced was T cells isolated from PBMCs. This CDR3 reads CASSPLDSTEAFF. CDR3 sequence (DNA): TGTGCCAGCAGCCCCTTGGACAGCACTGAAGCTTTCTTT.